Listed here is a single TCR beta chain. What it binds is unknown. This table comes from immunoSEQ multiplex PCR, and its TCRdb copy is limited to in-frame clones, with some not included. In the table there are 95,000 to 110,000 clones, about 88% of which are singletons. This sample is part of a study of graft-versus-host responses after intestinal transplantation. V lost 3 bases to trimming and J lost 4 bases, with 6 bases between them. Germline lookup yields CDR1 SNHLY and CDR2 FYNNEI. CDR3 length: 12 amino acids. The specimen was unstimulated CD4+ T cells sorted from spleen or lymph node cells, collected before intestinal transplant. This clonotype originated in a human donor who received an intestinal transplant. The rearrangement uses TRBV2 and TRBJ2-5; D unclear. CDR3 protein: CASSDRRETQYF. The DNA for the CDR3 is TGTGCCAGCAGTGACCGGCGAGAGACCCAGTACTTC.